These T cell receptor beta chains were read from a single sample in a study of identical twins. TCRdb used MiXCR to reprocess the 5' RACE reads, holding one entry per CDR3 protein. This table has approximately 620,000 distinct CDR3 sequences, more than 6.5% appearing once. The same sample was also used in a study of yellow fever vaccine responses in identical twins.

The specimen was PBMCs. The receptors originated from a young woman in good health. Both conserved end residues are part of each CDR3.

cdr3_length: 13
j_call: TRBJ1-5
v_call: TRBV20-1
cdr3_aa: CSVQGFSNQPQHF

cdr3_length: 15
j_call: TRBJ2-7
v_call: TRBV20-1
cdr3_aa: CSAPGGTGDYYEQYF

cdr3_length: 16
j_call: TRBJ2-7
v_call: TRBV6-2/TRBV6-3
cdr3_aa: CASSYSNIGLSYEQYF

cdr3_length: 14
j_call: TRBJ2-3
v_call: TRBV6-1
cdr3_aa: CASRIAGGLGTQYF

cdr3_length: 16
j_call: TRBJ2-2
v_call: TRBV24-1
cdr3_aa: CATSDLERGPGRELFF

cdr3_length: 20
j_call: TRBJ2-5
v_call: TRBV25-1
cdr3_aa: CASSVVLTGTARQHQETQYF

cdr3_length: 16
j_call: TRBJ2-7
v_call: TRBV12-3/TRBV12-4
cdr3_aa: CASSPRGASGSGEQYF

cdr3_length: 13
j_call: TRBJ1-5
v_call: TRBV20-1
cdr3_aa: CSGVPGSNQPQHF

cdr3_length: 15
j_call: TRBJ2-7
v_call: TRBV14
cdr3_aa: CASSHPRTGGDEQYF

cdr3_length: 16
j_call: TRBJ1-4
v_call: TRBV7-9
cdr3_aa: CASSLGDRGINEKLFF

cdr3_length: 14
j_call: TRBJ2-3
v_call: TRBV10-3
cdr3_aa: CAISDRGYADTQYF

cdr3_length: 13
j_call: TRBJ2-7
v_call: TRBV27
cdr3_aa: CASSFLTSSEQYF

cdr3_length: 15
j_call: TRBJ1-5
v_call: TRBV12-3/TRBV12-4
cdr3_aa: CASSPLGGGGLAQHF

cdr3_length: 17
j_call: TRBJ2-7
v_call: TRBV12-3/TRBV12-4
cdr3_aa: CASSPSTGRTRSYEQYF

cdr3_length: 17
j_call: TRBJ2-7
v_call: TRBV10-3
cdr3_aa: CAISGPAEGVSNYEQYF

cdr3_length: 14
j_call: TRBJ2-4
v_call: TRBV27
cdr3_aa: CASRKPGQRNIQYF

cdr3_length: 13
j_call: TRBJ2-5
v_call: TRBV5-5
cdr3_aa: CASSLGNRETQYF

cdr3_length: 13
j_call: TRBJ2-5
v_call: TRBV29-1
cdr3_aa: CSVEEGNLETQYF

cdr3_length: 14
j_call: TRBJ2-1
v_call: TRBV24-1
cdr3_aa: CATSDLAGFDEQFF

cdr3_length: 12
j_call: TRBJ2-1
v_call: TRBV5-1
cdr3_aa: CASKETGYEQFF

cdr3_length: 15
j_call: TRBJ2-2
v_call: TRBV7-7
cdr3_aa: CASRAQTPGAGELFF

cdr3_length: 12
j_call: TRBJ2-2
v_call: TRBV18
cdr3_aa: CASSPKGGELFF

cdr3_length: 14
j_call: TRBJ1-3
v_call: TRBV12-3/TRBV12-4
cdr3_aa: CASRVTGRPNTIYF

cdr3_length: 13
j_call: TRBJ1-1
v_call: TRBV20-1
cdr3_aa: CSAKNGENTEAFF

cdr3_length: 15
j_call: TRBJ2-2
v_call: TRBV20-1
cdr3_aa: CSAGLAGVGAGELFF

cdr3_length: 13
j_call: TRBJ2-3
v_call: TRBV29-1
cdr3_aa: CSVEIGLTDTQYF

cdr3_length: 14
j_call: TRBJ2-5
v_call: TRBV5-6
cdr3_aa: CASSLLELRETQYF

cdr3_length: 14
j_call: TRBJ2-7
v_call: TRBV5-1
cdr3_aa: CASSLSGTFVEQYF

cdr3_length: 14
j_call: TRBJ2-7
v_call: TRBV29-1
cdr3_aa: CSVSGVSSVYEQYF

cdr3_length: 17
j_call: TRBJ2-3
v_call: TRBV4-3
cdr3_aa: CASSQDVAGLGTDTQYF

cdr3_length: 12
j_call: TRBJ1-2
v_call: TRBV7-9
cdr3_aa: CASSSSPEGYTF

cdr3_length: 17
j_call: TRBJ2-1
v_call: TRBV5-1
cdr3_aa: CASSLVIGTGELNEQFF

cdr3_length: 17
j_call: TRBJ2-6
v_call: TRBV9
cdr3_aa: CASSDSVEFSGANVLTF

cdr3_length: 15
j_call: TRBJ2-5
v_call: TRBV11-3
cdr3_aa: CASSKRTTIGETQYF

cdr3_length: 14
j_call: TRBJ2-1
v_call: TRBV5-1
cdr3_aa: CASSLDLAYNEQFF

cdr3_length: 13
j_call: TRBJ1-1
v_call: TRBV7-2
cdr3_aa: CASSFATDTEAFF

cdr3_length: 14
j_call: TRBJ2-2
v_call: TRBV7-9
cdr3_aa: CANRRGEDTGELFF

cdr3_length: 15
j_call: TRBJ1-2
v_call: TRBV3-1
cdr3_aa: CACCQGTGGARGYTF

cdr3_length: 16
j_call: TRBJ2-7
v_call: TRBV3-1
cdr3_aa: CASSQTTSGSYYEQYF

cdr3_length: 16
j_call: TRBJ2-6
v_call: TRBV21-1
cdr3_aa: CASSKEGEAGANVLTF

cdr3_length: 15
j_call: TRBJ2-5
v_call: TRBV7-2
cdr3_aa: CASSLGVTLRETQYF

cdr3_length: 13
j_call: TRBJ2-7
v_call: TRBV12-3/TRBV12-4
cdr3_aa: CASSGTSGGQQYF

cdr3_length: 16
j_call: TRBJ1-4
v_call: TRBV6-1
cdr3_aa: CASSPIAGTGNEKLFF

cdr3_length: 13
j_call: TRBJ1-1
v_call: TRBV3-1
cdr3_aa: CASSRLANTEAFF

cdr3_length: 17
j_call: TRBJ2-3
v_call: TRBV4-2
cdr3_aa: CASSQGLGGDGTDTQYF

cdr3_length: 11
j_call: TRBJ2-1
v_call: TRBV20-1
cdr3_aa: CSASYRGEQFF

cdr3_length: 18
j_call: TRBJ2-1
v_call: TRBV2
cdr3_aa: CAFKLASGTSRGYNEQFF

cdr3_length: 14
j_call: TRBJ2-3
v_call: TRBV15
cdr3_aa: CATSREGSSDTQYF

cdr3_length: 15
j_call: TRBJ2-5
v_call: TRBV7-7
cdr3_aa: CASSSRLADQETQYF

cdr3_length: 18
j_call: TRBJ2-5
v_call: TRBV11-1
cdr3_aa: CASSRLGAGGIYQETQYF

cdr3_length: 15
j_call: TRBJ1-6
v_call: TRBV5-1
cdr3_aa: CASSPEGRYNSPLHF

cdr3_length: 17
j_call: TRBJ2-1
v_call: TRBV7-8
cdr3_aa: CASSLAASGDSYNEQFF

cdr3_length: 14
j_call: TRBJ1-4
v_call: TRBV7-8
cdr3_aa: CASSLRRVNEKLFF

cdr3_length: 13
j_call: TRBJ1-2
v_call: TRBV24-1
cdr3_aa: CATSDFSGDGYTF

cdr3_length: 14
j_call: TRBJ2-7
v_call: TRBV15
cdr3_aa: CATSIRDRGREQYF

cdr3_length: 16
j_call: TRBJ2-1
v_call: TRBV7-2
cdr3_aa: CASSLIGGSGYNEQFF

cdr3_length: 17
j_call: TRBJ2-3
v_call: TRBV6-2/TRBV6-3
cdr3_aa: CASTWTSGNRRTDTQYF